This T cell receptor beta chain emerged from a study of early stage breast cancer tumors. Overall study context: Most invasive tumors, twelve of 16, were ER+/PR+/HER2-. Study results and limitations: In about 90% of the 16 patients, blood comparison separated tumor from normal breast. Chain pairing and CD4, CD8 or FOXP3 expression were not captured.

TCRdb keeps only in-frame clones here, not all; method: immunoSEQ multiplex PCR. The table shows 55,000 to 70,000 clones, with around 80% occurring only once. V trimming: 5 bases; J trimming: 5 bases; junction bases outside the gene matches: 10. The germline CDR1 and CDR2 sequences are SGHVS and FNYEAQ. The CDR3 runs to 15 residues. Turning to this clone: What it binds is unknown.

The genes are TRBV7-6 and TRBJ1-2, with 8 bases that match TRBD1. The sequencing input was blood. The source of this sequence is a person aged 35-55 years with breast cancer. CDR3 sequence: CASSPQGAPGYGYTF. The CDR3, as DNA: TGTGCCAGCAGCCCCCAGGGGGCCCCAGGGTATGGCTACACCTTC.